This T cell receptor beta chain was recovered during a study of immune heterogeneity within non-small cell lung tumors. Bulk tumor genomic DNA constituted the template, at around 590 ng per sample. During surgery, each primary tumor gave multiple biopsies spaced as far apart as possible. Enrolled patients presented with newly diagnosed, previously untreated non-small cell lung cancer and underwent curative surgery. By sample share, this clonotype is medium-sized. This CDR3 region has 13 residues. V lost 5 bases to trimming and J lost 8 bases, with 12 bases between them. Per germline, CDR1 MNHNS and CDR2 SASEGT. Using 32 V and 13 J primers, multiplex PCR amplified TCR beta CDR3. TCRdb used MiXCR to reprocess the multiplex PCR reads, holding one entry per CDR3 protein. The profile shows a few thousand distinct CDR3 sequences, roughly 18% of them singletons.

Sequenced input: lung tumor tissue. The receptor was derived from a man aged 40-50 years with non-small cell lung cancer. The V call is TRBV6-1, the J call TRBJ1-4; D uncertain. CDR3 protein: CASSYRIDEKLFF. Here the CDR3 DNA reads TGTGCCAGCAGTTACCGGATAGACGAAAAACTGTTTTTT.